This T cell receptor (beta chain) was recovered during a study of T cell repertoires in cytomegalovirus infection. About this clonotype: Its target is not known.

Germline loops: CDR1 SGHVS, CDR2 FQNEAQ. CDR3 length: 15 amino acids. Trimming left V 5 bases short and J 4 bases short, with 14 bases between. TCRdb ran MiXCR on the reads and lists one entry per CDR3 protein. The table lists roughly 920,000 distinct CDR3 sequences, approximately 33% of them singletons. The TCR sequence derives from a human donor in good health (CMV status not recorded). Some clones in this sample may be carry-over from other donors' samples. The specimen comprised cultured CD8+ T cells from PBMCs, sampled from culture after CMV antigen stimulation. V gene TRBV7-8 combines with J gene TRBJ2-2, with D perhaps matching TRBD1 (6 bases). The CDR3: CASSARDTSTGELFF. CDR3 DNA: TGTGCCAGCAGCGCCCGGGACACGTCCACCGGGGAGCTGTTTTTT. Full variable domain (outside the CDR3, taken from reference TRBV7-8 and TRBJ2-2): GAGVSQSPRYKVAKRGQDVALRCDPISGHVSLFWYQQALGQGPEFLTYFQNEAQLDKSGLPSDRFFAERPEGSVSTLKIQRTQQEDSAVYLCASSARDTSTGELFFGEGSRLTVL.